This passage covers 3 T cell receptor beta chains from one sample sequenced in a study of CD4 and CD8 cells across lung adenocarcinoma regions (dated by TCRdb to 2017 to 2018). Libraries were prepared through PCR. TCRdb records HiSeq X Ten as the sequencer. The public reads were reprocessed in TCRdb via fastp at Q25 and MiXCR, keeping in-frame beta chains. Rows with a matching CDR3 protein are joined into one entry that keeps the most common DNA and genes. Counted in this sample were around 2,000 distinct CDR3 sequences; roughly two thirds of them appeared once. Around two fifths of the sample is taken by the ten largest. Sequenced material: CD4+ T cells from the margin of a lung tumor. The meaning of the sample's cell subset or site label: tumor margin region. All receptors derive from a female donor with lung adenocarcinoma. The CD4 and CD8 labels of this study may be unreliable.

The V and J genes are TRBV10-1 and TRBJ2-1, with TRBD1 as a possible D gene (6 bases). The DNA end lines up better with TRBJ2-7; the J call may be wrong. The CDR3 is made up of 11 amino acids. Germline loops: CDR1 WNHNN, CDR2 SYGVQD (reference sequence). The CDR3 DNA reads as TGCGCCAGCAGCAGGGGCTACGAGCAGTACTTC. Its protein product is CASSRGYEQYF.

This chain uses TRBV10-3 with TRBJ2-1; the match to TRBD2 covers 7 bases. The germline V gene encodes CDR1 ENHRY and CDR2 SYGVKD. The CDR3 extends over 14 amino acids. V gave up 4 bases and J gave up 9 bases; unmatched junction bases: 9. Here the CDR3 reads CAISGGGSRGEQFF. In nucleotides, the CDR3 is TGTGCCATCAGTGGCGGCGGGAGTCGGGGTGAGCAGTTCTTC.

This clonotype is labeled medium-sized (0.01 to 0.1%). The chain employs TRBV6-4 and TRBJ2-3; D not certain. V dropped 2 bases and J dropped 4 bases, with 7 bases sitting between them. The CDR3 runs 13 residues. The germline CDR1 and CDR2 sequences are MRHNA and SNTAGT. The CDR3, as DNA: TGTGCCAGCAGTGACGCGATGTCAGATACGCAGTATTTT. Its translation: CASSDAMSDTQYF.